This TCR beta chain was sequenced for a study of cytomegalovirus exposure and HLA in healthy donors. The PCR used 60 Vbeta and 13 Jbeta primers. Generated by immunoSEQ multiplex PCR, the TCRdb table keeps only in-frame clones and is missing some. The table has some 130,000 clones, around 80% seen once; the top ten hold under 5.5%. This CDR3 spans 14 amino acids. Germline V CDR1 and CDR2: MDHEN, SYDVKM. The V end lost 6 bases, the J end lost 5 bases, and 14 bases lay between the germline ends. This clonotype originated in a young man in good health. The rearrangement joins TRBV28 to TRBJ2-1; TRBD2 is a possible D gene (6 bases). Specimen: PBMCs. DNA for the CDR3: TGTGCCAGCAGGTCGACTAGTAATCACAATGAGCAGTTCTTC. Translated: CASRSTSNHNEQFF.